This record covers a single T cell receptor beta chain. The antigen is unknown. This record belongs to a study of cytomegalovirus exposure and HLA in healthy donors. Study-wide results and limits: The authors later found most CMV-associated TCR beta chains appeared HLA-restricted. For TCR beta chains, V- and J-gene trimming was later linked to a missense DCLRE1C variant.

Both 60 Vbeta primers and 13 Jbeta primers went into the PCR. Sequencing used immunoSEQ multiplex PCR; TCRdb keeps in-frame clones, though not all of them. The sample comprises 140,000 to 150,000 clones, 65% to 85% of which are singletons, and around 3.6% rests with the top ten. Material: PBMCs. The sequence came from a male donor in good health and CMV-seronegative.

CDR3 nucleotides: TGTGCCAGCAGCTTGGGGACTAGCGGGGTGGGTCAAGAGACCCAGTACTTC. Translating it yields CASSLGTSGVGQETQYF. J is TRBJ2-5 and V is TRBV5-8; TRBD2 matches at 12 bases. Germline-derived CDR1 and CDR2 are SGHTS and YDEGEE. The trim removed 0 bases at V and 2 bases at J, leaving 5 bases unmatched. This CDR3 region has 17 residues.